This T cell receptor beta chain was found in a study of OX40 agonist ivuxolimab in advanced cancers. Study-wide results and limits: At 0.1 to 3.0 mg/kg, CD4+ and CD8+ blood T cells expanded clonally by week 6. Some nonresponders additionally presented with little normalized T-cell clonal expansion.

Measured with immunoSEQ multiplex PCR; TCRdb has only the in-frame clones, and not every one. In the table there are around 64,000 clones, about four fifths of which are singletons. This CDR3 comprises 13 residues. In germline, CDR1 is LNHDA, CDR2 SQIVND (reference sequence). V lost 5 bases and J 4 bases, leaving 11 bases between the germline ends. About this clone itself: Its antigen is unknown.

The gene calls are TRBV19 and TRBJ1-2, with unresolved D. The sequence derives from an adult with an advanced solid tumor such as melanoma, head and neck, liver or kidney cancer. Specimen: CD4+ or CD8+ T cells sorted from blood, collected in a trial of the OX40 agonist ivuxolimab. This CDR3 reads CASSRPDFYGYTF. CDR3 nucleotides: TGTGCCAGTAGTCGCCCGGACTTCTATGGCTACACCTTC.